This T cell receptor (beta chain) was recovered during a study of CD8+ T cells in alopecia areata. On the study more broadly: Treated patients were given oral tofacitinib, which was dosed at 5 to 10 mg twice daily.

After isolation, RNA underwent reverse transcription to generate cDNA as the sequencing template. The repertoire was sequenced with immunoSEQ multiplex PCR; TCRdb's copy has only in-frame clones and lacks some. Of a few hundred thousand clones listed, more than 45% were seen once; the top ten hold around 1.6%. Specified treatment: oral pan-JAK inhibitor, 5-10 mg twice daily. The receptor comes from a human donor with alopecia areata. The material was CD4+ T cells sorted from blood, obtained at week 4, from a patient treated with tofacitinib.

The CDR3 DNA reads TGTGCCAGCAGCTCGGTAGGGACAGGGGGCACTGAAGCTTTCTTT. The encoded protein is CASSSVGTGGTEAFF. V gene TRBV5-6 combines with J gene TRBJ1-1; 11 nucleotides line up with TRBD1. CDR3 length: 15 residues. With V trimmed by 3 bases and J by 4 bases, 5 bases remained unmatched. Germline-derived CDR1 and CDR2 are SGHDT and YYEEEE. Full variable domain (remainder filled in from reference TRBV5-6 and TRBJ1-1): DAGVTQSPTHLIKTRGQQVTLRCSPKSGHDTVSWYQQALGQGPQFIFQYYEEEERQRGNFPDRFSGHQFPNYSSELNVNALLLGDSALYLCASSSVGTGGTEAFFGQGTRLTVV.